The clone carrying this T cell receptor (beta chain) was observed many times. Its antigen is undetermined. This sample was included in a study of early T cells in non-severe SARS-CoV-2 infection. Study context: Sequencing used unsorted whole-blood bulk RNA, so chains lack pairing.

Broader study findings: Anti-spike CD8 specificities were favored by VDJdb matching, whose results missed private and CD4 specificities.

V was trimmed by 0 bases and J by 6 bases, leaving 4 bases between them. CDR1 DFQATT and CDR2 SNEGSKA come from the germline V gene (reference sequence). The CDR3 consists of 11 residues. Molecules of cDNA were individually given unique molecular identifiers that were attached to them. MiXCR was run by TCRdb on the 5' RACE reads, yielding one entry per CDR3 protein. The data contain roughly 20,000 distinct CDR3 sequences, roughly 3.6% of them seen just once; the ten biggest clones take up 4.5% to 6%. The chain employs TRBV20-1 and TRBJ2-3; the D is unclear. Source material: whole blood. The source of this sequence is an adult who was a healthcare worker with PCR-confirmed SARS-CoV-2 infection or an uninfected control (not recorded which). In DNA, the CDR3 is TGCAGTGCTAGAGATAGGGATACGCAGTATTTT. As protein: CSARDRDTQYF.